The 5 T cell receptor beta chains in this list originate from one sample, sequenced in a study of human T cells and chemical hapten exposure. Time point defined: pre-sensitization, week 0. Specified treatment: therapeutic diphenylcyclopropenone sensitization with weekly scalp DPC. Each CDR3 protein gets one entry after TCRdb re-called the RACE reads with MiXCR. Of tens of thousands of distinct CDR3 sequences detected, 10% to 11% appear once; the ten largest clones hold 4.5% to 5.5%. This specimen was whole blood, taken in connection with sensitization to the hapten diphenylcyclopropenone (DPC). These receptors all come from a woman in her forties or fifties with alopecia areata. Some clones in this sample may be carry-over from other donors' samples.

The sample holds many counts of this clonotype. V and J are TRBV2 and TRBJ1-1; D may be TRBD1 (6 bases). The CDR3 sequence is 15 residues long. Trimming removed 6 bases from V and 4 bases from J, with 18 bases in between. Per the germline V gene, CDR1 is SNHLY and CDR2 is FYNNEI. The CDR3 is CASRWTGGWGTEAFF. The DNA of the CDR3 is TGTGCCAGCAGATGGACGGGGGGCTGGGGCACTGAAGCTTTCTTT.

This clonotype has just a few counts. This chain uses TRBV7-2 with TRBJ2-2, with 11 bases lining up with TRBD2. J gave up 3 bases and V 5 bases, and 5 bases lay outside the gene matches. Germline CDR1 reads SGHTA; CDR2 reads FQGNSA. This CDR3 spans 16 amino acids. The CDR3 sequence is CASSPSSGGHTGELFF. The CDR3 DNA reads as TGTGCCAGCAGCCCCTCTAGCGGGGGGCACACCGGGGAGCTGTTTTTT.

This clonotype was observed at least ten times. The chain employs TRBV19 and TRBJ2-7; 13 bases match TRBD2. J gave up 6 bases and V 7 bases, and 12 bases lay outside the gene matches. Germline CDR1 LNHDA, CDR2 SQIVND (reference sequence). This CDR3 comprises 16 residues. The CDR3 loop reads CASTKQPGLAGREQYF. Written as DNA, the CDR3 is TGTGCCAGTACCAAACAACCGGGACTAGCGGGACGCGAGCAGTACTTC. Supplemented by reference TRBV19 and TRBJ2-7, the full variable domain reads DGGITQSPKYLFRKEGQNVTLSCEQNLNHDAMYWYRQDPGQGLRLIYYSQIVNDFQKGDIAEGYSVSREKKESFPLTVTSAQKNPTAFYLCASTKQPGLAGREQYFGPGTRLTVT.

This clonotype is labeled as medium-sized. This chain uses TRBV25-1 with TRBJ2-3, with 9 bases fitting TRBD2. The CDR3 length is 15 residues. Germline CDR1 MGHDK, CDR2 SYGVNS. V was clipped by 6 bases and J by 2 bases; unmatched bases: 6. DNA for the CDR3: TGTGCCAGCAGGTTAGCGGGGGCCCTCACAGATACGCAGTATTTT. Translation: CASRLAGALTDTQYF.

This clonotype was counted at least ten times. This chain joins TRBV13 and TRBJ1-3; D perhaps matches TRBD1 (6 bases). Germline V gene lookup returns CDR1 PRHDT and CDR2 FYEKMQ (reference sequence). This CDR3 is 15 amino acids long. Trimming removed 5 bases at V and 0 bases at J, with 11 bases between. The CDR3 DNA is TGTGCCAGCAGCCGGCGACAGGCCTCTGGAAACACCATATATTTT. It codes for CASSRRQASGNTIYF.